This is a list of T cell receptor beta chains from one sample in a study of blood T cell repertoires in COVID-19. Sequenced by immunoSEQ multiplex PCR; TCRdb stores in-frame clones only, minus some. The top ten hold approximately 9% of the sample, which has around 140,000 clones, around 83% seen once. Sequenced: peripheral blood. The receptor set was obtained from a man aged 25-40 years with COVID-19, enrolled during active disease. Both conserved end residues are part of each CDR3. A D gene is named only where the DNA matches it firmly. Clone size, where shown, is once, few, many, or a class for clones that have expanded.

NA	NA	TRBV28	CASTQGKQPQHF
once	NA	TRBV18	CASSPPGSQPQHF
NA	TRBD1	TRBV7-9	CASSSGQGGSNEQFF
few	TRBD2	TRBV28	CASSKREAGNIQYF
NA	NA	TRBV9	CASSVAQGGAEAFF
NA	NA	TRBV2	CASSEMRDLQPQHF
NA	TRBD1	TRBV18	CASSPQGQEAFF
NA	NA	TRBV19	CASRGGYEQYF
NA	NA	TRBV28	CASSLSRGSYEQYF
NA	TRBD2	TRBV29-1	CSVGTSYEQFF
NA	TRBD1	TRBV29-1	CSDTETGASNQPQHF
NA	NA	TRBV27	CASSPTGMYGYTF
NA	NA	TRBV12-3/TRBV12-4	CASSLDRNQPQHF
NA	NA	TRBV28	CASVRRGKETQYF
NA	TRBD1	TRBV9	CASSAGGVPWEQYF
NA	TRBD2	TRBV28	CASSSGTSGTKTQYF
once	NA	TRBV16	CASSHSRYGYTF
NA	TRBD2	TRBV9	CASSVGLAGSYEQYF
NA	TRBD1	TRBV24-1	CATSDSRQGGETQYF
NA	TRBD1	TRBV27	CASSITGAPGYTF
NA	NA	TRBV28	CASSLGALNQPQHF
NA	TRBD1	TRBV2	CASRFSGTGGTEAFF
NA	NA	TRBV7-8	CASSLGAERGEQYF
many	TRBD1	TRBV7-9	CASSLAQGIYEQYF
NA	NA	TRBV2	CASSEEHSGNTIYF
few	NA	TRBV24-1	CATLGNTIYF
NA	NA	TRBV7-8	CASSFSLAEQPQHF
NA	TRBD1	TRBV28	CASSAPGTGADEKLFF
NA	TRBD2	TRBV27	CASRLAGDSDEQFF
once	NA	TRBV10-2	CASSDQGDQPQHF
once	TRBD1	TRBV5-1	CASNKEPGTENEQYF
NA	TRBD2	TRBV5-4	CASRLAEQETQYF
many	NA	TRBV6-2/TRBV6-3	CASSLAESYEQYF
NA	NA	TRBV3-1/TRBV3-2	CASNSLSGNTIYF
NA	TRBD1	TRBV18	CASSLDRERRVGNTEAFF
NA	NA	TRBV12-5	CASALGRTDTGELFF
NA	NA	TRBV5-1	CASSLGGGRETQYF
NA	NA	TRBV10-3	CAISESGPGTRNQPQHF
NA	NA	TRBV7-3	CASSHRGGQVGANEKLFF
NA	TRBD2	TRBV28	CASTSPGLAGYEQYF
NA	NA	TRBV25-1	CASSKWERESPYEQYF
NA	TRBD1	TRBV5-6	CASSSGQVNQPQHF
NA	NA	TRBV3-1/TRBV3-2	CASSQDLSTANYGYTF
NA	NA	TRBV11-2	CASSSGVGGRGADTQYF
NA	TRBD2	TRBV29-1	CSVYGLAGAETQYF